Below, 3 T cell receptor beta chains from the same sample are listed, as sequenced in a study of patients and donors after allogeneic stem cell transplantation (dated by TCRdb to the early 2020s). Libraries were made using RT-PCR. Reads for this sample came from a NextSeq 550. In-frame beta chains were kept once TCRdb had trimmed the public reads at Q25 with fastp and called clones with MiXCR. Every CDR3 protein is listed once, alongside the most common genes and DNA of its rows. Recorded for this sample are roughly 960,000 distinct CDR3 sequences; roughly 18% of them occurred a single time. Of the sample, 5.5% to 6.5% is held by the ten largest clones. The sample comprised blood, either unsorted or a sorted T cell fraction (not recorded which). Source of these receptors: a human donor who was either an allogeneic HSCT recipient or a stem cell or donor lymphocyte infusion donor (not recorded which). It is not recorded whose cells these are; they may come from a transplant donor.

V and J are TRBV5-1 and TRBJ2-1, with TRBD2 as a possible D gene (5 bases). The CDR3 contains 16 residues. The germline V gene has CDR1 SGHRS and CDR2 YFSETQ. Trimming left V 3 bases short and J 2 bases short, with 15 bases between. In DNA, the CDR3 is TGCGCCAGCAGCTCCGAACCCCGGGGTCCCTACAATGAGCAGTTCTTC. Translating gives CASSSEPRGPYNEQFF.

The CDR3: CAWTIREFDLNTEAFF. As DNA, the CDR3 is TGTGCCTGGACGATAAGAGAGTTCGATCTGAACACTGAAGCTTTCTTT. The rearrangement joins TRBV30 to TRBJ1-1; D remains unclear. The V end lost 4 bases, the J end lost 0 bases, and 18 bases lay between the germline ends. The germline CDR1 and CDR2 sequences are GTSNPN and SVGIG (reference sequence). The CDR3 is 16 amino acids.

V usage is TRBV2 and J usage is TRBJ2-6, with D unresolved. The CDR3 consists of 11 residues. The V end was cut by 2 bases, the J end by 15 bases, with 8 bases between. Germline CDR1 is SNHLY and CDR2 is FYNNEI. In DNA form, the CDR3 reads TGTGCCAGCAGTGAAAGCCTGCCCCTGACTTTC. This sequence encodes CASSESLPLTF.